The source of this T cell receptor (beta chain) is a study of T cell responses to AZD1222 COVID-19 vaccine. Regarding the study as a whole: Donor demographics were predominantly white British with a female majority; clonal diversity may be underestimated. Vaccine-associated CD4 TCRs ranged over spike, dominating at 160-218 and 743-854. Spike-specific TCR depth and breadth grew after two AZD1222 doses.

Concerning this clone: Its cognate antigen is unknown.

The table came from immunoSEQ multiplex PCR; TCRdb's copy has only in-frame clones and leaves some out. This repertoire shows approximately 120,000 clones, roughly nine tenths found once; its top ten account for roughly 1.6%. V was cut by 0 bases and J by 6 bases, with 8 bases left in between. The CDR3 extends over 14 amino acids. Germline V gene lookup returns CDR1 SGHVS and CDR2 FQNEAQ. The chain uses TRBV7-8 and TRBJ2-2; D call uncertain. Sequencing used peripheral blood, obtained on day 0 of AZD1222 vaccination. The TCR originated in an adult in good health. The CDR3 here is CASSLALGSGELFF. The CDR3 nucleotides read TGTGCCAGCAGCTTAGCGCTTGGGTCCGGGGAGCTGTTTTTT.